The 6 T cell receptor beta chains reported below all come from one sample, sequenced in a study of control samples from healthy donors and cancer patients. Libraries were prepared by immunoSEQ multiplex PCR; TCRdb keeps only in-frame clonotypes and omits some of them. The sample lists some 95,000 clones; 80% to 95% were seen once. Sequencing was performed on blood. The receptors were sampled from a human donor in good health. The donor label of this sample is uncertain.

This rearrangement joins TRBV5-5 to TRBJ1-2, with 9 bases aligning to TRBD1. The CDR3 has 15 residues. Germline assignment: CDR1 SGHKS and CDR2 YYEKEE (reference sequence). V was clipped by 4 bases and J by 3 bases; unmatched bases: 7. The CDR3 DNA follows: TGTGCCAGCAGCCGTCGGACAGGGGAGGACTATGGCTACACCTTC. Its translation is CASSRRTGEDYGYTF.

V usage is TRBV5-8 and J usage is TRBJ1-5; D unclear. The CDR3 loop spans 16 amino acids. Germline V gives CDR1 SGHTS, CDR2 YDEGEE. V was shortened by 1 base and J by 0 bases, with 11 bases between the two germline ends. Here the CDR3 DNA reads TGTGCCAGCAGCTTGCTCCCCAGTAATAGCAATCAGCCCCAGCATTTT. This translates into CASSLLPSNSNQPQHF.

The chain combines TRBV19 with TRBJ1-1, with unresolved D. CDR3 length equals 11 residues. V lost 3 bases to trimming and J lost 8 bases, with 7 bases between them. CDR1 and CDR2 from the germline V gene are LNHDA and SQIVND (reference sequence). CDR3 sequence (DNA): TGTGCCAGTAGTATTTCCAGGGAAGCTTTCTTT. Protein product: CASSISREAFF.

The CDR3 nucleotides read TGTGCCACCAGTGATTCACAGTTGGGCTACACCTTC. Translation: CATSDSQLGYTF. This chain uses TRBV24-1 with TRBJ1-2, with no clear D. CDR3 length: 12 residues. Germline loops: CDR1 KGHDR, CDR2 SFDVKD. Trimming cost V 2 bases and J 8 bases, with 8 bases left between them.

The chain joins TRBV6-2 or TRBV6-3 to TRBJ2-1, with 7 bases aligning to TRBD2. This CDR3 has 18 amino acids. Per the germline V gene, CDR1 is MNHEY and CDR2 is SVGEGT. With V trimmed by 4 bases and J by 0 bases, 12 bases remained unmatched. The CDR3, as DNA: TGTGCCAGCAGTTCGGGACTATCCTACTCCAGCTCCTACAATGAGCAGTTCTTC. It codes for CASSSGLSYSSSYNEQFF.

The table lists this clone with a count of one. The genes are TRBV3-1 (or the pseudogene TRBV3-2) and TRBJ1-2; D may be TRBD1 (6 bases). There are 15 residues in the CDR3. The V and J ends lost 2 bases and 4 bases respectively, with 14 bases between them. CDR1 and CDR2 (germline): LGHDT, YNNKEL (reference sequence). Written as DNA, the CDR3 is TGTGCCAGCAGCCAACGGGGGGGGCAGAGCTATGGCTACACCTTC. Amino acids: CASSQRGGQSYGYTF.